This TCR beta chain was profiled in a study of T cell repertoires in cytomegalovirus infection. Turning to the study itself: In public TCR beta signatures, there were indications of both CMV infection and matching HLA type.

Regarding this clonotype: The antigen remains undetermined.

The CDR3 totals 13 residues. CDR1 and CDR2 from the germline V gene are MNHNS and SASEGT. V lost 2 bases and J 9 bases, leaving 11 bases between the germline ends. Whole-study results and caveats: CMV-specific HLA-C-restricted TCR beta clonotypes dominated the ex vivo response. Identification of carriers of CMV plus the relevant HLA was achieved through cumulative public TCR beta family frequency.

TCRdb redid the calling of the reads with MiXCR, one entry per CDR3 protein. The table records more than 300,000 distinct CDR3 sequences, approximately 30% of them present only once. Sequencing was performed on cultured PBMCs, taken from culture after CMV antigen stimulation. This TCR derives from a human donor in good health (CMV status not recorded). Some clones in this sample may be carry-over from other donors' samples. The chain recombines TRBV6-1 with TRBJ2-1; no firm D call. CDR3 protein: CASSELKWSEQFF. The CDR3 nucleotides are TGTGCCAGCAGTGAACTGAAGTGGAGTGAGCAGTTCTTC.